The 7 T cell receptor beta chains below all came from one sample that was sequenced in a study of response to subunit inactivated influenza vaccine. TCRdb called the RT-PCR reads again in MiXCR, with one record for every CDR3 protein. Seen here are 530,000 or so distinct CDR3 sequences, 12% observed once, and the top ten hold around 9.6%. The sequenced sample was PBMCs from blood, obtained on the day of vaccination. These receptors were obtained from a man in his forties or fifties who received an inactivated influenza vaccine.

This chain links TRBV29-1 with TRBJ2-2; D unclear. The V gene's germline CDR1 is SQVTM and CDR2 ANQGSEA. This CDR3 spans 14 amino acids. Trimming shortened V by 6 bases and J by 1 base, and 12 bases separated the two germline ends. This chain's CDR3 is CSVTGRRNTGELFF. Written as DNA, the CDR3 is TGCAGCGTAACCGGACGGCGGAACACCGGGGAGCTGTTTTTT.

The table lists this clonotype with a few counts. V usage is TRBV4-1 and J usage is TRBJ2-4; D not certain. Germline assignment: CDR1 MGHRA and CDR2 YSYEKL. The V gene lost 4 bases and the J gene lost 2 bases, with 6 bases spanning the gap. The CDR3 runs 13 residues. The CDR3 DNA is TGCGCCAGCAGCCGGATTCCCAAAAACATTCAGTACTTC. As protein: CASSRIPKNIQYF.

This clonotype turned up a few times. The chain employs TRBV3-1 and TRBJ2-2; TRBD2 is a possible D gene (5 bases). In germline, CDR1 is LGHDT, CDR2 YNNKEL (reference sequence). Trimming left V 1 base short and J 3 bases short, with 12 bases between. This CDR3 is built from 16 residues. CDR3 nucleotide sequence: TGTGCCAGCAGCCAAGGGACTTCACTCGACACCGGGGAGCTGTTTTTT. This codes for CASSQGTSLDTGELFF.

This clonotype was seen more than once but under ten times. J is TRBJ2-6 and V is TRBV6-1; D is perhaps TRBD2 (6 bases). CDR1 MNHNS and CDR2 SASEGT come from the germline V gene. The CDR3 consists of 17 residues. Trimming left V 3 bases short and J 2 bases short, with 14 bases between. CDR3 nucleotide sequence: TGTGCCAGCAGTGACACTGGGACTCCTACTGGGGCCAACGTCCTGACTTTC. This translates into CASSDTGTPTGANVLTF.

The V and J genes are TRBV2 and TRBJ1-2; possibly TRBD1 for D (6 bases). The V end lost 1 base, the J end lost 2 bases, and 17 bases lay between the germline ends. This CDR3 spans 17 amino acids. Germline loops: CDR1 SNHLY, CDR2 FYNNEI. In DNA, the CDR3 is TGTGCCAGCAGTGAAGAACGAGGGTGGACAGTGAACTATGGCTACACCTTC. Its translation: CASSEERGWTVNYGYTF.

The gene calls are TRBV4-1 and TRBJ2-7, with D possibly being TRBD1 (6 bases). V was trimmed by 0 bases and J by 0 bases, leaving 15 bases between them. The CDR3 contains 17 residues. Germline CDR1 MGHRA, CDR2 YSYEKL. The CDR3 sequence is CASSQDTRPGVSYEQYF. In DNA, the CDR3 is TGCGCCAGCAGCCAAGATACCAGGCCAGGGGTCTCCTACGAGCAGTACTTC.

This clonotype appeared a few times. The rearrangement uses TRBV19 and TRBJ2-3, with D maybe TRBD1 (6 bases). This CDR3 spans 13 amino acids. Germline V gene lookup returns CDR1 LNHDA and CDR2 SQIVND (reference sequence). Trimming pared 2 bases from V and 4 bases from J, leaving 7 bases between. The DNA for the CDR3 is TGTGCCAGTAGTATACCAGGGGCAGATACGCAGTATTTT. Translated, it gives CASSIPGADTQYF.